This TCR beta chain stems from a study of blood T cell repertoires in COVID-19. Enrollees, about 18 to 90 years old, lived in around 23 US areas. This clone was recorded only once. Germline-derived CDR1 and CDR2 are MDHEN and SYDVKM. V lost 6 bases and J lost 7; bases outside the gene matches: 11. The CDR3 totals 16 residues. The protocol was immunoSEQ multiplex PCR, while the TCRdb copy is restricted to in-frame clones and leaves out a portion. The sample includes roughly 250,000 clones, about 87% of them seen just once. The rearrangement joins TRBV28 to TRBJ2-1; 11 nucleotides align to TRBD2. Sequencing was carried out using PBMCs or T cells enriched from blood (not recorded which). The receptor was derived from a woman in her 50s who had recovered from COVID-19. CDR3 loop: CASRPHSGRAGNEQFF. Written as DNA, the CDR3 is TGTGCCAGCAGGCCACATAGCGGGAGGGCGGGGAATGAGCAGTTCTTC. The whole variable domain, filled in from reference TRBV28 and TRBJ2-1, reads DVKVTQSSRYLVKRTGEKVFLECVQDMDHENMFWYRQDPGLGLRLIYFSYDVKMKEKGDIPEGYSVSREKKERFSLILESASTNQTSMYLCASRPHSGRAGNEQFFGPGTRLTVL.